These T cell receptor beta chains were read from a single sample in a study of shared clonotypes between healthy human individuals. The table came from immunoSEQ multiplex PCR; TCRdb's copy has only in-frame clones and leaves some out. The profile shows around 2,000,000 clones, about 94% of them singletons. Source material: naive CD8+ T cells sorted from blood. These receptors all stem from a man between 18 and 29 years old in good health. Each CDR3 is given with its conserved first and last residue. Fields, in order: V gene, J gene, CDR3 protein.

TRBV5-1	TRBJ2-7	CASSAEQGVELEQYF
TRBV7-2	TRBJ1-1	CASSLPGRETEAFF
TRBV5-4	TRBJ1-3	CASRVGNTIYF
TRBV7-2	TRBJ2-7	CASAQVRLEQYF
TRBV11-2	TRBJ1-2	CASSPELTGLYGYTF
TRBV10-1	TRBJ2-5	CASSDGTSETQYF
TRBV30	TRBJ2-3	CAWSPPGTSTDTQYF
TRBV19	TRBJ1-2	CASSSTGGQAFHYGYTF
TRBV27	TRBJ2-4	CASSPRSSTNIQYF
TRBV5-6	TRBJ1-1	CASSLNAGDTEAFF
TRBV9	TRBJ2-1	CASSVVGDYVYNEQFF
TRBV7-9	TRBJ2-7	CASRAGTGISYEQYF
TRBV6-5	TRBJ1-2	CASSSSGTVGGYTF
TRBV4-1	TRBJ2-1	CASSLIGGDEQFF
TRBV5-1	TRBJ2-7	CASSSTDSYEQYF
TRBV6-5	TRBJ1-1	CASSYSSSNTEAFF
TRBV4-1	TRBJ1-4	CASSQESRATNEKLFF
TRBV5-4	TRBJ2-7	CASSDGTAYEQYF
TRBV19	TRBJ2-1	CASSTIRIDEQFF
TRBV7-7	TRBJ2-7	CASSLDQVSEQYF